These 24 T cell receptor beta chains were sequenced from one sample in a study of PD-L1 blockade in urothelial cancer. The repertoire was sequenced with immunoSEQ multiplex PCR; TCRdb's copy has only in-frame clones and lacks some. The sample has tens of thousands of clones, nearly 90% seen once. Described time point: pretreatment peripheral blood. The starting material was PBMCs, obtained around atezolizumab (anti-PD-L1) treatment. These receptor sequences come from a man in his fifties or sixties with urothelial cancer.

This clone was counted many times. The gene calls are TRBV11-2 and TRBJ2-7; D unclear. The CDR3 is 14 amino acids. V was pared by 7 bases and J by 2 bases, with 15 bases between. CDR1 and CDR2 (germline): SGHAT, FQNNGV. CDR3 sequence (DNA): TGTGCCAGCACCTCACCGGTGTTCGCCTACGAGCAGTACTTC. Protein sequence: CASTSPVFAYEQYF.

In this sample, this clone turned up a few times. The chain employs TRBV7-2 and TRBJ2-2; 7 bases line up with TRBD2. V lost 5 bases and J lost 4; bases outside the gene matches: 10. Per the germline V gene, CDR1 is SGHTA and CDR2 is FQGNSA. The CDR3 length is 16 residues. In nucleotides, the CDR3 is TGTGCCAGCAGCCCCTTTATGGGCGGGGGCACCGGGGAGCTGTTTTTT. It yields the protein CASSPFMGGGTGELFF.

The chain links TRBV4-1 to TRBJ1-5; D is undetermined. V lost 0 bases and J 7 bases, leaving 16 bases between the germline ends. The germline gives CDR1 MGHRA, CDR2 YSYEKL. The CDR3 has 16 residues. CDR3 residues: CASSQEWANSGQPQHF. As DNA, the CDR3 is TGCGCCAGCAGCCAAGAGTGGGCCAATTCGGGGCAGCCCCAGCATTTT.

The V call is TRBV28, the J call TRBJ1-3; no clear D. CDR3 length: 13 residues. CDR1 and CDR2 from the germline V gene are MDHEN and SYDVKM. V was pared by 6 bases and J by 2 bases, with 8 bases between. The CDR3 spells CASRPTAGNTIYF. The CDR3 DNA reads as TGTGCCAGCAGACCTACGGCTGGAAACACCATATATTTT.

This chain connects TRBV25-1 to TRBJ2-1; unclear D gene. This CDR3 region has 16 residues. The V end was cut by 2 bases, the J end by 0 bases, with 11 bases between. Germline CDR1 reads MGHDK; CDR2 reads SYGVNS. The CDR3, as DNA: TGTGCCAGCAGTGAACTACTGAACAGCTCCTACAATGAGCAGTTCTTC. Translated: CASSELLNSSYNEQFF.

This clone turned up a few times. V usage is TRBV7-2 and J usage is TRBJ2-3, with D unresolved. Looked up from germline, CDR1 is SGHTA and CDR2 is FQGNSA. The CDR3 runs 13 residues. Trimming took off 4 bases at V and 4 bases at J, with 9 bases between the two ends. CDR3 region: CASSSNLADTQYF. The CDR3 DNA reads TGTGCCAGCAGCTCCAATCTAGCAGATACGCAGTATTTT.

V gene TRBV7-2 combines with J gene TRBJ1-5, with D tentatively TRBD1 (6 bases). CDR1 and CDR2 from the germline V gene are SGHTA and FQGNSA. V was shortened by 4 bases and J by 2 bases, with 12 bases between the two germline ends. CDR3 length: 15 residues. The CDR3 coding sequence is TGTGCCAGCAGCTCCCAGGGGTCCGGCAATCAGCCCCAGCATTTT. It is translated as CASSSQGSGNQPQHF.

This chain connects TRBV4-2 to TRBJ2-5; D is unresolved. This CDR3 contains 15 residues. The germline V gene encodes CDR1 LGHNA and CDR2 YNFKEQ. The ends were cut back, 1 base at V and 5 bases at J, with 14 bases in the middle. The CDR3 DNA follows: TGTGCCAGCAGCCAAGTTAGCCCCGGCCAGGAGACCCAGTACTTC. As protein: CASSQVSPGQETQYF.

On this clone: Additional DNA sequences in this sample encode the identical CDR3. The V and J genes are TRBV5-1 and TRBJ2-5; D uncertain. Germline V gene sequence: CDR1 SGHRS, CDR2 YFSETQ. The CDR3 runs to 13 residues. Trimming left V 1 base short and J 3 bases short, with 7 bases between. CDR3 protein: CASSLLTEETQYF. The CDR3 nucleotides are TGCGCCAGCAGCTTGCTAACAGAAGAGACCCAGTACTTC.

The CDR3 region has the DNA TGTGCCAGCAGCCAGGACAGGGTAACAGATACGCAGTATTTT. Its translation: CASSQDRVTDTQYF. J is TRBJ2-3 and V is TRBV5-4; 8 nucleotides match TRBD1. Germline V gives CDR1 SGHNT, CDR2 YYREEE (reference sequence). V trimming: 4 bases; J trimming: 3 bases; junction bases outside the gene matches: 4. This CDR3 spans 14 amino acids.

The DNA of the CDR3 is TGTGCCAGTAGTATATCAACGGCGGTCGAGACCCAGTACTTC. As protein: CASSISTAVETQYF. The genes are TRBV19 and TRBJ2-5; unclear D gene. The CDR3 is 14 amino acids. Deletions cut 2 bases from V and 5 bases from J, with 12 bases between. The V gene's germline CDR1 is LNHDA and CDR2 SQIVND (reference sequence).

This clone was observed a single time. The chain is built from TRBV18 and TRBJ2-3, with 7 bases identical to TRBD2. The CDR3 has 17 residues. CDR1 and CDR2 from the germline V gene are KGHSH and LQKENI. Unmatched junction bases numbered 8, after V lost 2 bases and J lost 0 bases. CDR3 protein: CASSPGVGAGSTDTQYF. The CDR3 region has the DNA TGTGCCAGCTCACCAGGCGTGGGAGCGGGGAGCACAGATACGCAGTATTTT.

This rearrangement joins TRBV21-1 to TRBJ2-3; the table's D call, TRBD2, has no DNA check behind it. TRBV21-1 is a pseudogene. The CDR3 runs to 13 residues. CDR3 DNA sequence: TGTGCCAGCAGCAATTTAGCGGCAGATACGCAGTATTTT. Amino acid sequence: CASSNLAADTQYF.

The chain recombines TRBV19 with TRBJ1-1; D may be TRBD1 (6 bases). Trimming pared 6 bases from V and 4 bases from J, leaving 15 bases between. This CDR3 contains 14 residues. Germline V lookup: CDR1 LNHDA, CDR2 SQIVND (reference sequence). CDR3 coding DNA: TGTGCCAGTAGCCGGACGGGAGGGGGCACTGAAGCTTTCTTT. As protein: CASSRTGGGTEAFF.

The rearrangement joins TRBV11-1 to TRBJ2-3, with D tentatively TRBD2 (5 bases). V was pared by 5 bases and J by 2 bases, with 14 bases between. Germline V gene data show CDR1 as SGHAT and CDR2 as FQDESV (reference sequence). This CDR3 comprises 15 residues. CDR3 amino acids: CASSTLGLPTDTQYF. The CDR3 nucleotides read TGTGCCAGCAGCACCCTAGGACTCCCCACAGATACGCAGTATTTT. The full variable domain, in which reference TRBV11-1 and TRBJ2-3 provide the parts outside the CDR3, is EAEVAQSPRYKITEKSQAVAFWCDPISGHATLYWYRQILGQGPELLVQFQDESVVDDSQLPKDRFSAERLKGVDSTLKIQPAELGDSAMYLCASSTLGLPTDTQYFGPGTRLTVL.

This chain links TRBV6-6 with TRBJ2-5; D is possibly TRBD2 (5 bases). CDR3 length equals 14 residues. CDR1 MNHNY and CDR2 SVGAGI come from the germline V gene (reference sequence). The V end was cut by 1 base, the J end by 4 bases, with 10 bases between. Here the CDR3 reads CASSYYGNGETQYF. The CDR3 nucleotides read TGTGCCAGCAGTTACTACGGGAACGGAGAGACCCAGTACTTC.

V gene TRBV12-2 combines with J gene TRBJ2-5; the table's D call of TRBD1 was not tested on the DNA. TRBV12-2 is annotated as a pseudogene. The CDR3 totals 18 residues. The CDR3 DNA reads as TGTGCAAGTCGCTTACCCTCTAGCAGACAGGGTGGTTTGGAGACCCAGTACTTC. Its protein product is CASRLPSSRQGGLETQYF.

V gene TRBV7-9 combines with J gene TRBJ1-1, with a possible D match to TRBD1 (5 bases). V shed 3 bases and J shed 4 bases, with 12 bases lying between them. There are 14 residues in the CDR3. Germline CDR1 and CDR2: SEHNR and FQNEAQ (reference sequence). In DNA form, the CDR3 reads TGTGCCAGCAGCTTGGAAGGGGCCAGCACTGAAGCTTTCTTT. It is translated as CASSLEGASTEAFF.

In this sample, this clone turned up a few times. The CDR3 loop is CASSPTSGSVNEQFF. Here the CDR3 DNA reads TGCGCCAGCAGCCCTACTAGCGGGAGTGTTAATGAGCAGTTCTTC. The rearrangement links TRBV5-1 to TRBJ2-1; 11 nucleotides agree with TRBD2. There are 15 residues in the CDR3. The germline V gene has CDR1 SGHRS and CDR2 YFSETQ. J lost 7 bases, V lost 4 bases, and 7 bases had no gene match.

This chain connects TRBV9 to TRBJ1-4, with a weak D call TRBD1 (6 bases). The CDR3 runs 15 residues. Germline-derived CDR1 and CDR2 are SGDLS and YYNGEE. V lost 0 bases and J 8 bases, leaving 14 bases between the germline ends. The CDR3 DNA reads TGTGCCAGCAGCGTAGATCCAGGGGCACGAGAAAAACTGTTTTTT. It yields the protein CASSVDPGAREKLFF.

The chain combines TRBV13 with TRBJ2-7, with 12 nucleotides matching TRBD2. Trimming cost V 0 bases and J 6 bases; bases outside gene matches: 0. Germline-derived CDR1 and CDR2 are PRHDT and FYEKMQ (reference sequence). There are 14 residues in the CDR3. The CDR3 spells CASSLGTSGSEQYF. CDR3 sequence (DNA): TGTGCCAGCAGCTTAGGGACTAGCGGGAGCGAGCAGTACTTC.

V and J are TRBV4-3 and TRBJ2-5, with 9 nucleotides matching TRBD2. Germline lookup yields CDR1 LGHNA and CDR2 YSLEER. The CDR3 sequence is 16 residues long. After removal of 4 bases from V and 1 base from J, the junction contained 7 bases not matched to a gene. CDR3 nucleotide sequence: TGCGCCAGCAGCCCCGGACTAGCGAAGGGCCAAGAGACCCAGTACTTC. The encoded protein is CASSPGLAKGQETQYF.

The rearrangement links TRBV2 to TRBJ2-3, with D uncertain. The germline V and J ends were trimmed by 5 bases and 2 bases, with 8 bases remaining between them. The CDR3 length is 13 residues. Germline lookup yields CDR1 SNHLY and CDR2 FYNNEI. Here the CDR3 DNA reads TGTGCCAGCAGTAGCTTAATCACAGATACGCAGTATTTT. Protein product: CASSSLITDTQYF. Variable domain in full (rest from reference TRBV2 and TRBJ2-3): EPEVTQTPSHQVTQMGQEVILRCVPISNHLYFYWYRQILGQKVEFLVSFYNNEISEKSEIFDDQFSVERPDGSNFTLKIRSTKLEDSAMYFCASSSLITDTQYFGPGTRLTVL.

The chain recombines TRBV18 with TRBJ2-2; 11 nucleotides line up with TRBD1. Germline CDR1 and CDR2: KGHSH and LQKENI. With V trimmed by 5 bases and J by 4 bases, 6 bases remained unmatched. This CDR3 region has 16 residues. CDR3 sequence: CASSFGQGATTGELFF. CDR3 bases: TGTGCCAGCTCATTTGGACAGGGGGCGACCACCGGGGAGCTGTTTTTT.